The 21 T cell receptor beta chains presented below share a single source sample, sequenced in a study of early T cells in non-severe SARS-CoV-2 infection. Via MiXCR, TCRdb re-called the 5' RACE reads, giving one row per CDR3 protein. The profile shows approximately 56,000 distinct CDR3 sequences, about 11% of them singletons. The sample was whole blood. These receptors were collected from an adult who was a healthcare worker with PCR-confirmed SARS-CoV-2 infection or an uninfected control (not recorded which).

This clonotype was recorded at least ten times. The rearrangement links TRBV7-2 to TRBJ1-1; D remains ambiguous. CDR1 and CDR2 from the germline V gene are SGHTA and FQGNSA. Trimming cost V 1 base and J 1 base, with 19 bases left between them. The CDR3 contains 18 residues. CDR3 sequence reads: CASSLVSFPGVGNTEAFF. The CDR3 DNA sequence: TGTGCCAGCAGCTTAGTGTCGTTTCCGGGCGTTGGGAACACTGAAGCTTTCTTT. The full variable domain, its missing parts supplied by reference TRBV7-2 and TRBJ1-1, is GAGVSQSPSNKVTEKGKDVELRCDPISGHTALYWYRQSLGQGLEFLIYFQGNSAPDKSGLPSDRFSAERTGGSVSTLTIQRTQQEDSAVYLCASSLVSFPGVGNTEAFFGQGTRLTVV.

This clonotype came up a few times. CDR3 amino acids: CASTTNLHKTRAGRTEIVCEQYF. In nucleotides, the CDR3 is TGCGCCAGCACCACTAACCTCCATAAAACGAGGGCGGGAAGAACAGAGATAGTATGCGAGCAGTACTTC. The J gene is TRBJ2-7, the V gene TRBV23-1; the D gene is possibly TRBD2 (6 bases). TRBV23-1 is noted as an ORF with a role that remains uncertain. V lost 7 bases to trimming and J lost 6 bases, with 46 bases between them. The CDR3 spans 23 residues.

This clonotype was recorded at least ten times. V and J are TRBV7-2 and TRBJ1-6; the D is unclear. This CDR3 has 11 amino acids. The V gene's germline CDR1 is SGHTA and CDR2 FQGNSA. V lost 2 bases to trimming and J lost 9 bases, with 2 bases between them. CDR3 coding DNA: TGTGCCAGCAGCTTAAGTTCACCCCTCCACTTT. Translating it yields CASSLSSPLHF. Looking up the rest from reference TRBV7-2 and TRBJ1-6 gives the full variable domain: GAGVSQSPSNKVTEKGKDVELRCDPISGHTALYWYRQSLGQGLEFLIYFQGNSAPDKSGLPSDRFSAERTGGSVSTLTIQRTQQEDSAVYLCASSLSSPLHFGNGTRLTVT.

V gene TRBV7-2 combines with J gene TRBJ1-5, with D perhaps matching TRBD1 (6 bases). CDR1 and CDR2 (germline): SGHTA, FQGNSA. The CDR3 spans 17 residues. The V gene lost 3 bases and the J gene lost 2 bases, with 17 bases spanning the gap. The CDR3 is CASSLYSGAMGNQPQHF. In DNA, the CDR3 is TGTGCCAGCAGCTTGTACTCAGGGGCTATGGGCAATCAGCCCCAGCATTTT.

Many counts were recorded for this clonotype. This sequence joins TRBV7-8 and TRBJ2-3; 7 positions match TRBD2. The CDR3 consists of 14 residues. Trimming removed 3 bases from V and 9 bases from J; junction bases left unmatched: 9. The germline V gene has CDR1 SGHVS and CDR2 FQNEAQ. The CDR3 DNA sequence: TGTGCCAGCAGCTTTTTGACTAGCACCGGCACGCAGTATTTT. This sequence encodes CASSFLTSTGTQYF.

This clonotype turned up a few times. The chain couples TRBV7-3 to TRBJ2-2; a possible D gene is TRBD2 (6 bases). Germline assignment: CDR1 SGHTA and CDR2 FQGTGA. CDR3 length equals 12 residues. The V and J ends lost 5 bases and 7 bases respectively, with 8 bases between them. The CDR3 here is CASSPGVGELFF. The CDR3 DNA reads as TGTGCCAGCAGCCCGGGGGTCGGGGAGCTGTTTTTT.

This clonotype was detected many times. The CDR3 nucleotides are TGTGCCAGCAGCTTAGCGGACGGCCATTCACCCCTCCACTTT. It yields the protein CASSLADGHSPLHF. The chain is built from TRBV7-9 and TRBJ1-6, with no clear D. Germline V CDR1 and CDR2: SEHNR, FQNEAQ (reference sequence). Trimming took 0 bases from V and 8 from J, leaving 8 bases between them. This CDR3 is 14 amino acids long.

As to this clonotype: One junction end disagrees with the germline gene, perhaps due to a read error. The rearrangement uses TRBV20-1 and TRBJ2-2, with 9 nucleotides matching TRBD2. This CDR3 region has 14 residues. CDR1 DFQATT and CDR2 SNEGSKA come from the germline V gene (reference sequence). The CDR3 is CSVLAGRETVELFF. As DNA, the CDR3 is TGCAGTGTTCTAGCGGGAAGGGAGACCGTGGAGCTGTTTTTT.

This clonotype counts as medium-sized. The CDR3 nucleotides are TGCAGCGTTGACCTGTACGATACGCAGTATTTT. Translation gives CSVDLYDTQYF. The genes are TRBV29-1 and TRBJ2-3; the D is unclear. The CDR3 spans 11 residues. Trimming pared 3 bases from V and 6 bases from J, leaving 7 bases between. Germline CDR1 SQVTM, CDR2 ANQGSEA.

This clonotype came up a few times. The chain combines TRBV11-2 with TRBJ1-1, with 9 bases fitting TRBD1. From germline, CDR1 is SGHAT and CDR2 FQNNGV. The CDR3 loop spans 15 amino acids. V trimming: 2 bases; J trimming: 7 bases; junction bases outside the gene matches: 8. CDR3 residues: CASSLTRDRVYEAFF. CDR3 DNA sequence: TGTGCCAGCAGCTTAACCCGGGACAGGGTATATGAAGCTTTCTTT. The full variable domain, with the rest looked up from reference TRBV11-2 and TRBJ1-1, is EAGVAQSPRYKIIEKRQSVAFWCNPISGHATLYWYQQILGQGPKLLIQFQNNGVVDDSQLPKDRFSAERLKGVDSTLKIQPAKLEDSAVYLCASSLTRDRVYEAFFGQGTRLTVV.

V and J are TRBV5-1 and TRBJ1-1, with D unclear. Germline CDR1 SGHRS, CDR2 YFSETQ. The CDR3 is 14 residues long. V gave up 4 bases and J gave up 3 bases, with 13 bases separating them. CDR3: CASSPDPSYTEAFF. DNA for the CDR3: TGCGCCAGCAGCCCCGACCCCTCCTACACTGAAGCTTTCTTT.

This clonotype was recorded a few times. This chain joins TRBV12-3 or TRBV12-4 and TRBJ2-3, with D unresolved. Trimming shortened V by 1 base and J by 5 bases, and 4 bases separated the two germline ends. The CDR3 has 12 amino acids. DNA of the CDR3: TGTGCCAGCAGTTTAGTTCAAGATACGCAGTATTTT. It is translated as CASSLVQDTQYF.

This clonotype was recorded at least ten times. The genes are TRBV13 and TRBJ1-1; no definite D call. V lost 3 bases, J lost 4 bases, and 3 bases lay in between. The CDR3 is made up of 11 amino acids. The V gene's germline CDR1 is PRHDT and CDR2 FYEKMQ (reference sequence). The CDR3 sequence is CASSFSTEAFF. In DNA, the CDR3 is TGTGCCAGCAGCTTCAGCACTGAAGCTTTCTTT.

This chain joins TRBV12-3 or TRBV12-4 and TRBJ2-7; D possibly corresponds to TRBD1 (6 bases). There are 12 residues in the CDR3. The V end lost 2 bases, the J end lost 9 bases, and 11 bases lay between the germline ends. The CDR3 loop reads CASSLTGPAQYF. The CDR3 DNA follows: TGTGCCAGCAGTTTAACAGGGCCCGCGCAGTACTTC.

This clonotype turned up a few times. This chain joins TRBV4-3 and TRBJ2-1; maybe TRBD1 (5 bases). CDR1 LGHNA and CDR2 YSLEER come from the germline V gene. The CDR3 consists of 15 residues. V lost 0 bases, J lost 9 bases, and 15 bases lay in between. CDR3 bases: TGCGCCAGCAGCCAAGAGGGGAATCATAGGGGTGAGCAGTTCTTC. Translated, it gives CASSQEGNHRGEQFF.

The gene calls are TRBV20-1 and TRBJ2-1; maybe TRBD2 (6 bases). The germline V and J ends were trimmed by 6 bases and 8 bases, with 11 bases remaining between them. The CDR3 is 11 residues long. Germline CDR1 and CDR2: DFQATT and SNEGSKA (reference sequence). As DNA, the CDR3 is TGCAGTGCCTCGAAGCGGGATGAGCAGTTCTTC. This encodes CSASKRDEQFF.

About this clonotype: A much larger clone differs from this one at a single base, so this may be a read error. This chain connects TRBV7-8 to TRBJ2-3, with D unclear. Germline V gene sequence: CDR1 SGHVS, CDR2 FQNEAQ. The CDR3 is 11 residues long. CDR3 loop: CASSPSDTRYF. CDR3 coding DNA: TGTGCCAGCAGCCCCTCAGATACGCGGTATTTT.

J is TRBJ2-1 and V is TRBV7-8, with TRBD2 matching over 9 bases. This CDR3 contains 17 residues. V was pared by 1 base and J by 8 bases, with 12 bases of the junction left unmatched. The germline CDR1 and CDR2 sequences are SGHVS and FQNEAQ. Written as DNA, the CDR3 is TGTGCCAGCAGCTTAGGGGCCGGGACTAGCATAGTAGATGAGCAGTTCTTC. Its protein product is CASSLGAGTSIVDEQFF.

V and J are TRBV20-1 and TRBJ1-5; the D gene is possibly TRBD1 (6 bases). Germline CDR1 is DFQATT and CDR2 is SNEGSKA (reference sequence). Trimming cost V 3 bases and J 8 bases, with 11 bases left between them. This CDR3 contains 12 residues. This CDR3 reads CSARAGGEPQHF. CDR3 DNA: TGCAGTGCTAGGGCCGGGGGCGAGCCCCAGCATTTT.

A few counts support this clonotype. V and J are TRBV20-1 and TRBJ1-2, with TRBD1 matching 8 bases. CDR1 is DFQATT, CDR2 SNEGSKA, per germline (reference sequence). Trimming cost V 5 bases and J 7 bases; bases outside gene matches: 18. This CDR3 is 16 amino acids long. The chain's CDR3 is CSALSPSTGGRSGYTF. CDR3 in DNA: TGCAGTGCTCTATCCCCCTCTACAGGGGGTCGGAGTGGCTACACCTTC.

This clonotype was recorded many times. The CDR3 reads CATCSDTAMNTEAFF. The DNA of the CDR3 is TGTGCCACATGCTCGGACACAGCAATGAACACTGAAGCTTTCTTT. The rearrangement joins TRBV6-2 or TRBV6-3 to TRBJ1-1, with TRBD1 as a possible D gene (5 bases). This CDR3 is built from 15 residues. Germline V CDR1 and CDR2: MNHEY, SVGEGT. V was pared by 10 bases and J by 0 bases, with 18 bases between.